This section outlines one TCR beta chain sequence together with its context. The antigen is unknown. Looked up from germline, CDR1 is SGHKS and CDR2 is YYEKEE (reference sequence). The CDR3 has 14 residues. With 0 bases removed from V and 1 base from J, the gap between germline ends came to 7 bases. The record originates from a study of identical twins. Template switching (which added a universal primer site) was used, and cDNA carried unique molecular identifiers. Via MiXCR, TCRdb re-called the 5' RACE reads, giving one row per CDR3 protein. The table has 1,800,000 or so distinct CDR3 sequences, around 29% seen once. Study-wide points: The same donors were not followed; conclusions instead depended on cross-sectional statistical analysis. Excess low generation probability was seen in twin-shared out-of-frame alpha sequences.

This receptor was identified in a newborn girl in good health. The V gene is TRBV5-5, the J gene TRBJ1-1, with D possibly being TRBD1 (6 bases). Sequenced sample: cord blood. CDR3: CASSLDRANTEAFF. The DNA for the CDR3 is TGTGCCAGCAGCTTGGACAGGGCGAACACTGAAGCTTTCTTT.